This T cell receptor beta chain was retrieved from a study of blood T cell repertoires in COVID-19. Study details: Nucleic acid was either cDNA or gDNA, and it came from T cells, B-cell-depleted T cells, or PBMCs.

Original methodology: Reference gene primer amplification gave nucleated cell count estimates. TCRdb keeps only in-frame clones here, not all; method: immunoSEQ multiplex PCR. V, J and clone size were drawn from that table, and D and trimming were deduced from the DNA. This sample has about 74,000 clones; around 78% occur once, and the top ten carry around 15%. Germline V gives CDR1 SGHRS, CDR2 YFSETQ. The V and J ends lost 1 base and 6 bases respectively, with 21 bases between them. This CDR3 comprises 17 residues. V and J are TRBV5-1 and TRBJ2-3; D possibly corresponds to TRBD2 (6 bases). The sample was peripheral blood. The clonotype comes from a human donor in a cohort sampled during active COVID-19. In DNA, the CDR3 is TGCGCCAGCAGCTTGTTGGCGGGGAGCCCCTTGGGGGATACGCAGTATTTT. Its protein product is CASSLLAGSPLGDTQYF. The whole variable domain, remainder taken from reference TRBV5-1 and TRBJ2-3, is KAGVTQTPRYLIKTRGQQVTLSCSPISGHRSVSWYQQTPGQGLQFLFEYFSETQRNKGNFPGRFSGRQFSNSRSEMNVSTLELGDSALYLCASSLLAGSPLGDTQYFGPGTRLTVL.